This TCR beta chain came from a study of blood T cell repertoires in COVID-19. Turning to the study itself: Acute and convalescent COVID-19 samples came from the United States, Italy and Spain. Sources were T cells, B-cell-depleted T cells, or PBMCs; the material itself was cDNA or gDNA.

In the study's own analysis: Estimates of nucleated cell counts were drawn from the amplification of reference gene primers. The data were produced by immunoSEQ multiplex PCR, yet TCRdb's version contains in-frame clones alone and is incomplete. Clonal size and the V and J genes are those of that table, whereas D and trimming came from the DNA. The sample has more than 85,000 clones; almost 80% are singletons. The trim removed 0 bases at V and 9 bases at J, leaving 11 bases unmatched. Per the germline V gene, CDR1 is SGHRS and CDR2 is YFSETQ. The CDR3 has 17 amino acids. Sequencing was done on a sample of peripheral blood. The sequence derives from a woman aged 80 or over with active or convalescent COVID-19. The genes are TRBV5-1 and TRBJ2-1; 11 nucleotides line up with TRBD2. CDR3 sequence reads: CASSLVPLTSGKVEQFF. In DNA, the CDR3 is TGCGCCAGCAGCTTGGTCCCACTGACTAGCGGGAAGGTTGAGCAGTTCTTC.